This TCR beta chain stems from a study of blood T cell repertoires in COVID-19. Study-level information: Some COVID-19 samples were acute and others convalescent; all came from the United States, Italy and Spain. PBMCs, B-cell-depleted T cells, or T cells provided the cDNA or gDNA that made up the material.

Trimming at V came to 5 bases and at J to 0 bases, leaving 6 bases not matched to a gene. Per the germline V gene, CDR1 is SGHAT and CDR2 is FQDESV (reference sequence). This CDR3 comprises 16 residues. In the authors' workflow: Nucleated cell counts were estimated from reference gene primer amplification. Data came from immunoSEQ multiplex PCR; TCRdb stores just in-frame clones and leaves some out. D and trimming were read from the DNA, whereas the V and J calls and clone size are those reported in that table. This table holds some 100,000 clones, 86% found once. This TCR was sampled from a man between 65 and 79 years old who had recovered from COVID-19. V gene TRBV11-1 combines with J gene TRBJ1-4; TRBD1 aligns across 7 bases. The sample consisted of peripheral blood. CDR3: CASSKFGTATNEKLFF. CDR3 coding DNA: TGTGCCAGCAGCAAGTTCGGGACAGCAACTAATGAAAAACTGTTTTTT.